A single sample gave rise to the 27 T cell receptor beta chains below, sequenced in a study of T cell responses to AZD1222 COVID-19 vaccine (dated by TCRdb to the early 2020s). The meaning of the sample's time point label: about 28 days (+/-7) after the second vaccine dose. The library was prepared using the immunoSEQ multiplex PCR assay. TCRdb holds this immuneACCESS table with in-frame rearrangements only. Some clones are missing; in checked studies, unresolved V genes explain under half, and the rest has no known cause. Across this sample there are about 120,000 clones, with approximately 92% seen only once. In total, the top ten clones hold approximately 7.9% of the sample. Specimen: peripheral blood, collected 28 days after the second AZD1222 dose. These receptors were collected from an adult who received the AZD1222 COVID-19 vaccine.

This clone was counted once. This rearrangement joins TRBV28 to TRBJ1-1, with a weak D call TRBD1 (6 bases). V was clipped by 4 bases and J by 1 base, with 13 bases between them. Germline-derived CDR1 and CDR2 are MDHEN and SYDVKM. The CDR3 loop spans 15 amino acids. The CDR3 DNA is TGTGCCAGCAGTTGGCCCCGGACAGAGAACACTGAAGCTTTCTTT. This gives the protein CASSWPRTENTEAFF.

The DNA of the CDR3 is TGTGCCAGCAGTGAAGGAGGTAGCGGGAGGACTAGCGGGGAGACCCAGTACTTC. As protein: CASSEGGSGRTSGETQYF. This chain connects TRBV2 to TRBJ2-5; TRBD2 matches 11 bases. The CDR3 spans 18 residues. Germline-derived CDR1 and CDR2 are SNHLY and FYNNEI. The V segment lost 1 base and the J segment 5 bases; nucleotides outside the gene matches: 12.

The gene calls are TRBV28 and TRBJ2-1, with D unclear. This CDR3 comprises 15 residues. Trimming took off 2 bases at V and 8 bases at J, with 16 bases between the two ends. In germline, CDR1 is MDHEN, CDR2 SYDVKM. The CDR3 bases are TGTGCCAGCAGTTTAGTAGTAGTGCGTAAGGATGAGCAGTTCTTC. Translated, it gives CASSLVVVRKDEQFF. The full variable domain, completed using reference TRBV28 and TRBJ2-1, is DVKVTQSSRYLVKRTGEKVFLECVQDMDHENMFWYRQDPGLGLRLIYFSYDVKMKEKGDIPEGYSVSREKKERFSLILESASTNQTSMYLCASSLVVVRKDEQFFGPGTRLTVL.

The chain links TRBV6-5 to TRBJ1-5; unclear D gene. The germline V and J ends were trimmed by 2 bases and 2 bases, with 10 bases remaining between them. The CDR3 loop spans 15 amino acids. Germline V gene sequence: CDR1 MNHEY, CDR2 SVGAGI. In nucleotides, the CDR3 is TGTGCCAGCAGTTACAGTCCTCAACGCAATCAGCCCCAGCATTTT. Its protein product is CASSYSPQRNQPQHF.

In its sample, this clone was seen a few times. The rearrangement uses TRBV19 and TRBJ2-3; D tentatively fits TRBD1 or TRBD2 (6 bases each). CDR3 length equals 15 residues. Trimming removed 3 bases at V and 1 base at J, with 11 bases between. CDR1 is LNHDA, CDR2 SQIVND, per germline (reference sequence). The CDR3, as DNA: TGTGCCAGTAGTATTCCCGGGGGCGGCACAGATACGCAGTATTTT. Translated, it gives CASSIPGGGTDTQYF.

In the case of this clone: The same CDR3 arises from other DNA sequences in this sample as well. The CDR3 DNA follows: TGTGCCACCAGTGAGGGGCAGAACTATGGCTACACCTTC. It codes for CATSEGQNYGYTF. The chain employs TRBV24-1 and TRBJ1-2; weak D call: TRBD1 (5 bases). V was trimmed by 4 bases and J by 2 bases, leaving 7 bases between them. CDR3 size: 13 residues. Germline values: CDR1 KGHDR, CDR2 SFDVKD.

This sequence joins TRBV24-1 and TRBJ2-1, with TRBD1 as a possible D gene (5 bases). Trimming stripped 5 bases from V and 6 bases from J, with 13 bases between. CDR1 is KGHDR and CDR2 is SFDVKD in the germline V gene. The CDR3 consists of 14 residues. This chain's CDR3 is CATSGGRASNEQFF. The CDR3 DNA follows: TGTGCCACCAGTGGTGGCAGGGCCAGCAATGAGCAGTTCTTC.

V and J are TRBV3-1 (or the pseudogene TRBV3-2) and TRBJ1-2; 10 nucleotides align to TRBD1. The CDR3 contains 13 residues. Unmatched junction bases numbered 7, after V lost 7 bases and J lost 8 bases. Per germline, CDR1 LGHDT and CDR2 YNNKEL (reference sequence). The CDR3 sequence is CASNLGTGDGYTF. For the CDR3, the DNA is TGTGCCAGCAACCTCGGGACAGGGGACGGCTACACCTTC.

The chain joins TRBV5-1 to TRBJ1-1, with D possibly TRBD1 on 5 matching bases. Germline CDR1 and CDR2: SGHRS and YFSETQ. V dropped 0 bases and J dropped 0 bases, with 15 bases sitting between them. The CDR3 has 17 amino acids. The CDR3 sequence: CASSLEPLRGVNTEAFF. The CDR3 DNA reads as TGCGCCAGCAGCTTGGAACCCCTGCGGGGGGTGAACACTGAAGCTTTCTTT.

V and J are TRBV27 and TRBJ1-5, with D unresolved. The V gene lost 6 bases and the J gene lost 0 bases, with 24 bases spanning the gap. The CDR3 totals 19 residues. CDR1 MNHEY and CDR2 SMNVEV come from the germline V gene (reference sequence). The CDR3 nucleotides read TGTGCCAGCAGCAACCTCGGACGGGGAGGGAATTATAGCAATCAGCCCCAGCATTTT. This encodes CASSNLGRGGNYSNQPQHF.

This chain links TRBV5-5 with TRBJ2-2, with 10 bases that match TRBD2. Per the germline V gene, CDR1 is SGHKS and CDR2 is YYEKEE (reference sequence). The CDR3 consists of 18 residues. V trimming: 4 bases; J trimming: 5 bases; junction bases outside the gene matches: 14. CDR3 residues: CASSPGQYGTSVTGELFF. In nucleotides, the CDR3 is TGTGCCAGCAGCCCGGGACAGTATGGGACTAGCGTTACCGGGGAGCTGTTTTTT.

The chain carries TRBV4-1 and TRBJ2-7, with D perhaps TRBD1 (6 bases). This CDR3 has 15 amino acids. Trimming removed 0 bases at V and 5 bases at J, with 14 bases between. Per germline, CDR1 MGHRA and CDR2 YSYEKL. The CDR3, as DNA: TGCGCCAGCAGCCAAGATCAAGCCAGGGGAAACGAGCAGTACTTC. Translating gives CASSQDQARGNEQYF.

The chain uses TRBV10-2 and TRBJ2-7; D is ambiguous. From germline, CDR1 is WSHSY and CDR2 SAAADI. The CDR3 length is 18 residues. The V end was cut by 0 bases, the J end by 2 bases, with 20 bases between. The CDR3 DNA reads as TGCGCCAGCAGTGAGTCGACTCGAGGACGGCAATCTACCTACGAGCAGTACTTC. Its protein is CASSESTRGRQSTYEQYF.

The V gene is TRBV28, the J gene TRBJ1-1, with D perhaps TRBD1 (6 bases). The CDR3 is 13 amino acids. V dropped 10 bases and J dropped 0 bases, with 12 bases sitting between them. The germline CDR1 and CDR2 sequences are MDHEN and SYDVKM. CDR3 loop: CATRDTMNTEAFF. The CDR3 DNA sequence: TGTGCCACCCGGGACACGATGAACACTGAAGCTTTCTTT.

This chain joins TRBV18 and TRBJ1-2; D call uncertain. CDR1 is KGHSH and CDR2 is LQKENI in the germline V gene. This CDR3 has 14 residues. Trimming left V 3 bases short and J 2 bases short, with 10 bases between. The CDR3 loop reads CASSPTLGNYGYTF. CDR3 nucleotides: TGTGCCAGCTCACCGACTTTGGGGAACTATGGCTACACCTTC.

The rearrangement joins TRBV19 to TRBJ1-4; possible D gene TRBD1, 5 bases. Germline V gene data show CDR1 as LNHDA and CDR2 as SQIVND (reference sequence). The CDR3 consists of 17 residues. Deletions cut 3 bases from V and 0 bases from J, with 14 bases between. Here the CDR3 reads CASSIWGVGATNEKLFF. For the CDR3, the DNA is TGTGCCAGTAGTATTTGGGGCGTTGGAGCAACTAATGAAAAACTGTTTTTT.

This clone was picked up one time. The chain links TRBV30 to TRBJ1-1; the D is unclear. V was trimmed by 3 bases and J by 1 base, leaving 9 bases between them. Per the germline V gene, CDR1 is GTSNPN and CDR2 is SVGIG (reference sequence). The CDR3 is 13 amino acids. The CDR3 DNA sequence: TGTGCCTGGAGGGACCAGCGGAACACTGAAGCTTTCTTT. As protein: CAWRDQRNTEAFF.

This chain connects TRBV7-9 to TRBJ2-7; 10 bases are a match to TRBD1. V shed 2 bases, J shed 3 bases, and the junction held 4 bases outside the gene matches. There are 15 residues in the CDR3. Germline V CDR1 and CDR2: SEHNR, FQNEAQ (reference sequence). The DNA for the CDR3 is TGTGCCAGCAGCTTAATTGGGACAGGGGTCTACGAGCAGTACTTC. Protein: CASSLIGTGVYEQYF.

CDR3 loop: CASSAGVYEQYF. The CDR3 DNA follows: TGTGCCAGCAGTGCGGGGGTCTACGAGCAGTACTTC. The chain is built from TRBV25-1 and TRBJ2-7; D possibly corresponds to TRBD2 (6 bases). The CDR3 is made up of 12 amino acids. Trimming removed 4 bases at V and 3 bases at J, with 7 bases between. The V gene's germline CDR1 is MGHDK and CDR2 SYGVNS.

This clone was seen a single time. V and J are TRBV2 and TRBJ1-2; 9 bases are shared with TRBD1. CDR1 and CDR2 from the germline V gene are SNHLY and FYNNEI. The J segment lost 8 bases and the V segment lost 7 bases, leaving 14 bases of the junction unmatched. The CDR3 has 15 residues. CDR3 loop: CASIPGQGQLYGYTF. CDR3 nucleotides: TGTGCCAGCATCCCGGGACAGGGACAACTATACGGCTACACCTTC.

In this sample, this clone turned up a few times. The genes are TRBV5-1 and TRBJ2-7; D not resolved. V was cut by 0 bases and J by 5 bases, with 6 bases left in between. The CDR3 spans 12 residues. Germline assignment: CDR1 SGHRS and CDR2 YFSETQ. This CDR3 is CASSLGQNEQYF. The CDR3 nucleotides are TGCGCCAGCAGCTTGGGGCAGAACGAGCAGTACTTC.

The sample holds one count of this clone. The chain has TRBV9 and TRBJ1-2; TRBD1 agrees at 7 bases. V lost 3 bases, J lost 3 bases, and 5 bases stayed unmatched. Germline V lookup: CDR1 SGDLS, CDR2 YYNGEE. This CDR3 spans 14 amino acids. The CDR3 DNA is TGTGCCAGCAGCGCAACCGGGACAGACTATGGCTACACCTTC. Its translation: CASSATGTDYGYTF.

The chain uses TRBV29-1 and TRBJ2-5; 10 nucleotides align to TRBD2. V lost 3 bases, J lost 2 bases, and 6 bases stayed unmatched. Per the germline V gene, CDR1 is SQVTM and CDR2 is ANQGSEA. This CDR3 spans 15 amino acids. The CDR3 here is CSVDRAGGGQETQYF. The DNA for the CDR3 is TGCAGCGTTGATAGAGCGGGAGGGGGTCAAGAGACCCAGTACTTC.

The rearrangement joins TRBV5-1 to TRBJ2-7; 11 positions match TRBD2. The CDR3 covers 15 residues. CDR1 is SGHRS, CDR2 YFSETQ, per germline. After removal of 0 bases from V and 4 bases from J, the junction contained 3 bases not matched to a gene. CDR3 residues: CASSLATSGGYEQYF. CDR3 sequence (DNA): TGCGCCAGCAGCTTGGCTACTAGCGGGGGTTACGAGCAGTACTTC.

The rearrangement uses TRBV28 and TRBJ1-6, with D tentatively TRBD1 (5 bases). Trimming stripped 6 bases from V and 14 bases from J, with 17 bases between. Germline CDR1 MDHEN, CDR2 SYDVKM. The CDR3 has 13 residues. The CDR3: CASRFGARPTLHF. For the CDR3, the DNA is TGTGCCAGCAGATTTGGGGCCCGCCCTACCCTCCACTTT.

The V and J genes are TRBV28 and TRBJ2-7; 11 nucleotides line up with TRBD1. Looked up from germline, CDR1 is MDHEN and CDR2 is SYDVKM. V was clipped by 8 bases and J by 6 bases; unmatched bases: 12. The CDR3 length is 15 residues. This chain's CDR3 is CASLNLRDRGFEQYF. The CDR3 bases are TGTGCCAGCTTAAATCTCCGGGACAGGGGGTTCGAGCAGTACTTC.

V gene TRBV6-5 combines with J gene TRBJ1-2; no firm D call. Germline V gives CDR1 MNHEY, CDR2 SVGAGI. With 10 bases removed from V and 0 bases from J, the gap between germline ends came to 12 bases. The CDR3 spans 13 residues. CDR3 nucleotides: TGTGCCACCCTAGACGGCCCTAACTATGGCTACACCTTC. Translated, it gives CATLDGPNYGYTF.